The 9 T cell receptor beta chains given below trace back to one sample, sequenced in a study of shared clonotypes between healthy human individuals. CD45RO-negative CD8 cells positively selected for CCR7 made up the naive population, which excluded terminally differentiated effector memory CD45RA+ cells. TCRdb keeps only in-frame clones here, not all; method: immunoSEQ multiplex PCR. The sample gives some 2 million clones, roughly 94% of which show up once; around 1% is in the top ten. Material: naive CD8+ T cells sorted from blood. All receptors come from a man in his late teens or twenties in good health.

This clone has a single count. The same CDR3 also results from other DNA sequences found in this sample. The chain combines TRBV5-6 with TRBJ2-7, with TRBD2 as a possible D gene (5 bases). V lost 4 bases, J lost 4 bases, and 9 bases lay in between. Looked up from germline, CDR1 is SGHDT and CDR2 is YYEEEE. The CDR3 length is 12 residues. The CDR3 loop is CASSAGYYEQYF. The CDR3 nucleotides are TGTGCCAGCAGCGCGGGTTATTACGAGCAGTACTTC.

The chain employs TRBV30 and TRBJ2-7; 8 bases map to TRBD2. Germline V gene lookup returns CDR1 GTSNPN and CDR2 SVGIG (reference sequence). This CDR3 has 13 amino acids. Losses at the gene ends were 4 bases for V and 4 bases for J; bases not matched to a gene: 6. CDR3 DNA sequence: TGTGCCTGGATTTTCGGGGGGGGTTACGAGCAGTACTTC. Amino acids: CAWIFGGGYEQYF.

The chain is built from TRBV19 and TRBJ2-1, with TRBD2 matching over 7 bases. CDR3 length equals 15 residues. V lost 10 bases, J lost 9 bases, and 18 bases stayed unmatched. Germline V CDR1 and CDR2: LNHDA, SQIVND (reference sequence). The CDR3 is CATLRTGGGGSEQFF. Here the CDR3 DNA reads TGTGCCACCCTCAGGACGGGAGGAGGCGGCAGTGAGCAGTTCTTC.

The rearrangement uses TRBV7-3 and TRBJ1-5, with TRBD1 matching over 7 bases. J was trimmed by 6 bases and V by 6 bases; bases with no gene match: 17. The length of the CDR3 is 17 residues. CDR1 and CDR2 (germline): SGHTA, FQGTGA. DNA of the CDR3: TGTGCCAGCAGTACCCATCATAGGAGGGGGCTAGGTCAGCCCCAGCATTTT. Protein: CASSTHHRRGLGQPQHF.

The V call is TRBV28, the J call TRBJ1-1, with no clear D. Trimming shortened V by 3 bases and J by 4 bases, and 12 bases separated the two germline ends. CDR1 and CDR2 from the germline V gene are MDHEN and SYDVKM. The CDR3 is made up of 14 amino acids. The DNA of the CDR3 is TGTGCCAGCAGTTTCTATGGTGGAGGCACTGAAGCTTTCTTT. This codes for CASSFYGGGTEAFF.

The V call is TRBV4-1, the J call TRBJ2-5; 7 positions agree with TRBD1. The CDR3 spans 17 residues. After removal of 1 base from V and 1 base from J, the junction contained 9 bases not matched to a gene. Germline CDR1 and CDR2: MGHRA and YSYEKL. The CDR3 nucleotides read TGCGCCAGCAGCCAAGCCATTTCCGGGACAGCCCAAGAGACCCAGTACTTC. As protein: CASSQAISGTAQETQYF.

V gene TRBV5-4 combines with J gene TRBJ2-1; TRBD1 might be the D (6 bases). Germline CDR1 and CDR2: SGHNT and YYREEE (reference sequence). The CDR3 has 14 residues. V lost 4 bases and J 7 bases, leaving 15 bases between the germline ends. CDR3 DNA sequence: TGTGCCAGCAGCCGCCAGGGGCTAGCAAATGAGCAGTTCTTC. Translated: CASSRQGLANEQFF.

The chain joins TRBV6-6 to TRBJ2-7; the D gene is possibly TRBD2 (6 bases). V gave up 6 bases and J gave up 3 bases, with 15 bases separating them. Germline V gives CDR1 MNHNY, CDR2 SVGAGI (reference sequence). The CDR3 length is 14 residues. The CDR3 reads CASRHIADLYEQYF. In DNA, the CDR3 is TGTGCCAGCAGGCACATAGCGGACCTCTACGAGCAGTACTTC.

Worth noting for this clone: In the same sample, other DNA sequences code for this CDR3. The CDR3 DNA sequence: TGTGCCAGCAGCTTACAGGGGAATGAGCAGTTCTTC. This sequence encodes CASSLQGNEQFF. This chain joins TRBV5-4 and TRBJ2-1; 7 bases align to TRBD1. V trimming: 2 bases; J trimming: 7 bases; junction bases outside the gene matches: 0. Per the germline V gene, CDR1 is SGHNT and CDR2 is YYREEE (reference sequence). CDR3 length equals 12 residues.